This T cell receptor (beta chain) was recovered during a study of cytomegalovirus exposure and HLA in healthy donors. Broader study findings: Earlier analysis found most TCR beta V segments productive about 87% or about 30% of the time. In a later analysis, TCR beta V- and J-gene trimming was associated with a missense DCLRE1C variant. In a later analysis, several top co-occurrence clusters appeared linked to parvovirus B19, influenza, CMV and Epstein-Barr virus. The Asian-associated ancestry cluster reportedly had fewer N-insertions than the 666-donor mean in a later analysis.

About this clone itself: What it binds is unknown.

The PCR made use of 60 Vbeta and 13 Jbeta primers. TCRdb keeps only in-frame clones here, not all; method: immunoSEQ multiplex PCR. The data contain around 100,000 clones, approximately 70% of them singletons. The clonotype originates from a man aged 25-40 years in good health and CMV-seropositive. The specimen was PBMCs.

The CDR3 region is CASSYRPGRTEAFF. CDR3 nucleotide sequence: TGTGCCAGCAGTTACCGTCCAGGGCGCACTGAAGCTTTCTTT. The rearrangement links TRBV6-5 to TRBJ1-1; a weak D match, TRBD1 (5 bases). The germline V and J ends were trimmed by 2 bases and 4 bases, with 11 bases remaining between them. The CDR3 length is 14 residues. CDR1 is MNHEY, CDR2 SVGAGI, per germline.